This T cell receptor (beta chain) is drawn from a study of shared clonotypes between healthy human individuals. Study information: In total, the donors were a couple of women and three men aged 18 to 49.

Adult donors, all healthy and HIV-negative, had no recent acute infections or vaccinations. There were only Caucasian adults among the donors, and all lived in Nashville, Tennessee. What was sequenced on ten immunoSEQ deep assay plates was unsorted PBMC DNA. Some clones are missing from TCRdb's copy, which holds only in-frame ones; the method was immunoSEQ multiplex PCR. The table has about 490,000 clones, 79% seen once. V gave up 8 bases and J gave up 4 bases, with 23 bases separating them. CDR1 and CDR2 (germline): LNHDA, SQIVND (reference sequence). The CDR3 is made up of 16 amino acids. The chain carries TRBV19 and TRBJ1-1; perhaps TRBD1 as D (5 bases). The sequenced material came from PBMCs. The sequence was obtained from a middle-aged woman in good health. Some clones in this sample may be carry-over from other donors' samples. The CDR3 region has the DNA TGTGCCAGTGCCGGGTGGGACCCGCGGGCCGGCACTGAAGCTTTCTTT. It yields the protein CASAGWDPRAGTEAFF.